The source of this T cell receptor beta chain is a study of persistence of HIV-infected CD4 T cells (dated by TCRdb to the early 2020s). Broadly, across the study: The study isolated CMV- and HIV-1 Gag-responding CD4+ T cells from ART-treated individuals to examine antigen-driven clonal expansion of HIV-1-infected cells. Participants had been on suppressive ART for a median of around 8 years. Apart from a couple of participants who underwent leukapheresis at a single time point, peripheral blood samples of up to about 180 mL were collected from participants at multiple time points. The TCR cluster analysis across participants included under ten participants for CMV and roughly 7 participants for Gag. The clonality of all cells in each sorted population was measured by TCRbeta sequencing, and the clonality of infected cells was measured by proviral sequencing. Results and caveats for the whole study, not just this receptor: Degenerate expanded CDR3beta sequences were enriched in antigen-responding cells, suggesting convergent selection of CD4+ responses to CMV and Gag. Because the TCR analyses were done in bulk, restricting them to just the rare CMV-responding cells that actually carried HIV-1 proviruses was not possible. The study involved few individuals and tested only a limited range of antigens. A correlation was observed between TCR oligoclonality and proviral oligoclonality within the same sorted populations. TCRbeta richness in CMV- and Gag-responding cells was significantly lower than in anti-CD3/anti-CD28-responding cells; CMV-responding cells had higher oligoclonality than CD3/CD28-stimulated and Gag-responding cells.

TCRbeta repertoires were sequenced from genomic DNA with the immunoSEQ hsTCRB assay version 4 in survey mode. For TCRbeta sequencing, genomic DNA was diluted to around 9.9 ng/uL, with up to 1 ug used per sample. The original pipeline was this. Analysis of the TCRbeta data was done in ImmunoSeq Analyzer 3.0, and diversity was computed on productive nucleotide rearrangements. Using the Immunarch R package, lower-bound TCR diversity was estimated with the improved Chao index and clonality was estimated with the Gini coefficient. When different nucleotide rearrangements encoded the same CDR3beta amino acid sequence, each rearrangement was treated as a distinct clonotype. Differential abundance analysis identified TCRbeta sequences significantly enriched in antigen-responding cells relative to anti-CD3/anti-CD28-activated cells. TCRs were clustered by predicted peptide-MHC specificity with GLIPH2, both within individual participants and across merged participant data sets. TCRdb carries this immuneACCESS record with in-frame sequences only. Its versions omit some clonotypes, under half of them owing to an unresolved V gene in the studies checked, with the rest unexplained. V, J and clone size reflect that table, while D and trimming were determined from the DNA. In all, the sample holds over 60,000 clones, and over 60% of those were seen once. Of the sample, roughly 1.7% falls within the top ten clones.

The junction carries 15 bases between V and J, which are trimmed by 2 bases and 8 bases respectively. CDR1 and CDR2 were assigned from the germline V gene (reference sequence) as LGHDT and YNNKEL. Spanning cysteine to phenylalanine, the CDR3 consists of 14 amino acids. Only CDR3 DNA remains: 42 bases, in frame from the first base. Comment on this clone: Its antigen is not yet known. No much larger clonotype is one base removed from it; base qualities were not supplied.

Interpreted using the paper, the treatment or condition label stands for: suppressive antiretroviral therapy. A pool of overlapping 15-mer peptides from HIV-1 Gag, at about 0.92 ug per peptide per mL, was used to stimulate the cells. Nonresponding CD40L-negative CD69-negative CD45RO-high memory CD4+ T cells were sorted as memory populations depleted of antigen-responding cells. Participants were HIV-1-infected adults who started suppressive ART during chronic infection. For at least 4 years, participants had undetectable plasma HIV-1 RNA, below 50 copies/mL. To be included, a participant needed positive CMV serology and a CD4+ T cell count above 400 cells/uL. Before stimulation, PBMCs were isolated using density centrifugation and then depleted of CD8+ T cells. Stimulation of CD8-depleted PBMCs was carried out for 15 to 20 hours with anti-CD28/CD49d costimulation, CD40-blocking antibody and enfuvirtide, to prevent new infections. Sorting was done on either a Beckman Coulter MoFlo Legacy or an XDP sorter, and propidium iodide was used to exclude dead cells. The QIAamp DNA Mini Kit was used for genomic DNA extraction from samples above one million cells, and the Quick-DNA Microprep Kit was used otherwise.

Recombination joined TRBV3-1 (or the pseudogene TRBV3-2) with TRBJ1-1; TRBD1 might be the D gene, on 5 matching bases. The source is an adult man with HIV who was CMV-seropositive. The starting material was CD4+ T cells sorted from PBMCs after approximately 20-hour stimulation, obtained from a patient who received antiretroviral therapy. According to the study, the label for this sample's cell subset or site signals: CD40L-CD69- CD45RO-high memory CD4 T cells not responding to Gag peptides. Read as DNA, the sequence is TGTGCCAGCAGCCAACCCCCCGGGAGGGGAGAAGCTTTCTTT. The translation is CASSQPPGRGEAFF.